These 23 T cell receptor beta chains were all obtained from the same sample, sequenced in a study of blood T cell repertoires in COVID-19. Generated by immunoSEQ multiplex PCR, the TCRdb table keeps only in-frame clones and is missing some. Of about 180,000 clones in the sample, approximately 85% are singletons; the top ten hold 6.5% to 7.5%. Sequenced: peripheral blood. These receptors were collected from an elderly man with COVID-19, enrolled during active disease.

This sequence joins TRBV19 and TRBJ1-6; 10 bases line up with TRBD1. Per the germline V gene, CDR1 is LNHDA and CDR2 is SQIVND (reference sequence). The length of the CDR3 is 17 residues. J gave up 3 bases and V 3 bases, and 5 bases lay outside the gene matches. In DNA form, the CDR3 reads TGTGCCAGTAGTATGGGACAGGGGCCCTTCTATAATTCACCCCTCCACTTT. Protein sequence: CASSMGQGPFYNSPLHF.

This sequence joins TRBV2 and TRBJ2-1; tentative D call: TRBD2 (7 bases). Trimming stripped 3 bases from V and 6 bases from J, with 15 bases between. This CDR3 contains 15 residues. Per germline, CDR1 SNHLY and CDR2 FYNNEI. The CDR3 coding sequence is TGTGCCAGCAGTGAGGTGGCGGGGGCCCCCAATGAGCAGTTCTTC. Its translation is CASSEVAGAPNEQFF.

Remarks on this clone: This CDR3 is also generated by other DNA sequences in the sample. The rearrangement links TRBV7-9 to TRBJ1-4; D possibly corresponds to TRBD1 (6 bases). Trimming left V 2 bases short and J 5 bases short, with 12 bases between. Germline CDR1 and CDR2: SEHNR and FQNEAQ (reference sequence). The CDR3 runs 15 residues. CDR3 region: CASSLRGGENEKLFF. CDR3 DNA sequence: TGTGCCAGCAGCTTAAGAGGGGGGGAAAATGAAAAACTGTTTTTT. The full variable domain, in which reference TRBV7-9 and TRBJ1-4 provide the parts outside the CDR3, is DTGVSQNPRHKITKRGQNVTFRCDPISEHNRLYWYRQTLGQGPEFLTYFQNEAQLEKSRLLSDRFSAERPKGSFSTLEIQRTEQGDSAMYLCASSLRGGENEKLFFGSGTQLSVL.

Of note for this clone: Other DNA sequences in the sample encode the same CDR3. The chain recombines TRBV5-1 with TRBJ1-1; D gene uncertain. The CDR3 covers 13 residues. The V gene lost 2 bases and the J gene lost 1 base, with 6 bases spanning the gap. Per the germline V gene, CDR1 is SGHRS and CDR2 is YFSETQ. CDR3 nucleotides: TGCGCCAGCAGCTTTCAGGAGAACACTGAAGCTTTCTTT. Translated: CASSFQENTEAFF.

The chain joins TRBV15 to TRBJ1-5; D gene unclear. Germline CDR1 reads LNHNV; CDR2 reads YYDKDF (reference sequence). This CDR3 has 15 residues. Between the trimmed V and J ends, which lost 4 bases and 4 bases, there was a span of 14 bases. This CDR3 is CATSTYTPGNQPQHF. The DNA for the CDR3 is TGTGCCACCAGCACCTACACCCCGGGTAATCAGCCCCAGCATTTT.

V usage is TRBV5-1 and J usage is TRBJ1-2; possibly TRBD1 for D (6 bases). This CDR3 is 14 amino acids long. In germline, CDR1 is SGHRS, CDR2 YFSETQ. Between the trimmed V and J ends, which lost 4 bases and 0 bases, there was a span of 10 bases. Written as DNA, the CDR3 is TGCGCCAGCAGCGAAGGGGGAGCTAACTATGGCTACACCTTC. Translating it yields CASSEGGANYGYTF.

This chain joins TRBV12-5 and TRBJ2-1; TRBD2 agrees at 7 bases. The CDR3 is 15 amino acids. V lost 6 bases, J lost 5 bases, and 10 bases stayed unmatched. CDR1 is LGHNT, CDR2 FRNRAP, per germline. The CDR3 DNA sequence: TGTGCTAGTGGGCGGCGAGAGCGGGGCCACAATGAGCAGTTCTTC. This sequence encodes CASGRRERGHNEQFF.

The genes are TRBV5-1 and TRBJ2-5; 12 bases fit TRBD2. There are 16 residues in the CDR3. The junction had 9 bases not matched to a gene; V was cut back by 4 bases and J by 5 bases. Germline V gene sequence: CDR1 SGHRS, CDR2 YFSETQ. CDR3: CASSPRLAGVGETQYF. The CDR3 DNA is TGCGCCAGCAGCCCACGACTAGCGGGGGTGGGGGAGACCCAGTACTTC.

In the case of this clone: Different DNA sequences within this sample yield the same CDR3. J is TRBJ1-2 and V is TRBV9; no definite D call. V was shortened by 0 bases and J by 0 bases, with 9 bases between the two germline ends. The CDR3 spans 15 residues. Germline CDR1 is SGDLS and CDR2 is YYNGEE. CDR3 bases: TGTGCCAGCAGCGTAGGGGCAGGAACTAACTATGGCTACACCTTC. It yields the protein CASSVGAGTNYGYTF.

The J gene is TRBJ1-4, the V gene TRBV3-1 (or the pseudogene TRBV3-2); 7 bases line up with TRBD1. J gave up 5 bases and V 0 bases, and 3 bases lay outside the gene matches. Germline V gives CDR1 LGHDT, CDR2 YNNKEL (reference sequence). The CDR3 runs 15 residues. DNA for the CDR3: TGTGCCAGCAGCCAAGAACAGGGGCCGAATGAAAAACTGTTTTTT. Its protein product is CASSQEQGPNEKLFF.

V gene TRBV25-1 combines with J gene TRBJ2-5, with D perhaps matching TRBD1 (5 bases). Germline assignment: CDR1 MGHDK and CDR2 SYGVNS. Trimming cost V 4 bases and J 2 bases, with 14 bases left between them. This CDR3 is 15 amino acids long. In DNA form, the CDR3 reads TGTGCCAGCAGTGTTCCCAGGGCATCTCAAGAGACCCAGTACTTC. Translated, it gives CASSVPRASQETQYF.

Only a few counts were recorded for this clone. V usage is TRBV21-1 and J usage is TRBJ2-5; the table's D call of TRBD2 was not tested on the DNA. TRBV21-1 is assigned pseudogene status. This CDR3 spans 20 amino acids. CDR3 region: CASGTSSRLAGGPGSETQYF. CDR3 bases: TGTGCCAGCGGCACCTCTAGTCGACTAGCGGGGGGGCCGGGCTCTGAGACCCAGTACTTC.

This clone was seen a handful of times. The CDR3 sequence is CASSPGTGGAYGYTF. The CDR3 DNA reads as TGTGCCAGCAGTCCCGGGACAGGGGGCGCCTATGGCTACACCTTC. The chain has TRBV6-5 and TRBJ1-2, with 12 bases aligning to TRBD1. Germline V gene sequence: CDR1 MNHEY, CDR2 SVGAGI. V shed 5 bases, J shed 4 bases, and the junction held 5 bases outside the gene matches. This CDR3 is built from 15 residues.

This clone was observed a handful of times. The rearrangement uses TRBV3-1 (or the pseudogene TRBV3-2) and TRBJ2-2, with unresolved D. V lost 6 bases to trimming and J lost 1 base, with 3 bases between them. The CDR3 totals 12 residues. Germline CDR1 reads LGHDT; CDR2 reads YNNKEL (reference sequence). The CDR3 coding sequence is TGTGCCAGCAGTCTGAACACCGGGGAGCTGTTTTTT. Amino acids: CASSLNTGELFF.

J is TRBJ1-2 and V is TRBV7-9; the D is unclear. Trimming cost V 1 base and J 2 bases, with 2 bases left between them. This CDR3 contains 12 residues. Germline CDR1 reads SEHNR; CDR2 reads FQNEAQ (reference sequence). This chain's CDR3 is CASSLVNYGYTF. The CDR3, as DNA: TGTGCCAGCAGCTTAGTAAACTATGGCTACACCTTC.

The chain combines TRBV19 with TRBJ1-6, with TRBD1 matching 8 bases. Germline lookup yields CDR1 LNHDA and CDR2 SQIVND (reference sequence). This CDR3 has 14 amino acids. After removal of 5 bases from V and 7 bases from J, the junction contained 4 bases not matched to a gene. CDR3 DNA sequence: TGTGCCAGTAGTCTTCGGACAGGGAATTCACCCCTCCACTTT. This gives the protein CASSLRTGNSPLHF.

The chain links TRBV4-2 to TRBJ2-2; 10 nucleotides agree with TRBD2. The germline CDR1 and CDR2 sequences are LGHNA and YNFKEQ. Trimming cost V 1 base and J 5 bases; bases outside gene matches: 1. The CDR3 consists of 15 residues. In nucleotides, the CDR3 is TGTGCCAGCAGCCAAGGTAGCGGGGGGACCGGGGAGCTGTTTTTT. It codes for CASSQGSGGTGELFF.

This chain connects TRBV10-3 to TRBJ1-1; weak D call: TRBD1 (5 bases). The germline gives CDR1 ENHRY, CDR2 SYGVKD. The ends were cut back, 6 bases at V and 5 bases at J, with 13 bases in the middle. The CDR3 is 13 amino acids. CDR3: CAIRSGGGTEAFF. DNA for the CDR3: TGTGCCATCAGGTCGGGGGGAGGGACTGAAGCTTTCTTT.

The chain links TRBV5-4 to TRBJ2-7; 8 bases agree with TRBD2. Germline V gives CDR1 SGHNT, CDR2 YYREEE (reference sequence). V shed 5 bases and J 5 bases; nucleotides not matched to a gene: 9. The CDR3 has 14 amino acids. Here the CDR3 reads CASRGGAGANEQYF. CDR3 nucleotides: TGTGCCAGCAGGGGAGGAGCGGGGGCCAACGAGCAGTACTTC.

The genes are TRBV5-1 and TRBJ2-1; tentatively, D is TRBD1 (6 bases). V was shortened by 0 bases and J by 2 bases, with 12 bases between the two germline ends. Germline values: CDR1 SGHRS, CDR2 YFSETQ. This CDR3 is 16 amino acids long. The CDR3 sequence: CASSLGNRVPYNEQFF. The CDR3 DNA reads TGCGCCAGCAGCTTGGGTAACAGGGTGCCCTACAATGAGCAGTTCTTC.

This clone occurred once. The V call is TRBV5-1, the J call TRBJ1-1, with D unclear. This CDR3 contains 13 residues. Trimming removed 3 bases from V and 1 base from J, with 7 bases in between. Germline V lookup: CDR1 SGHRS, CDR2 YFSETQ. The CDR3 region has the DNA TGCGCCAGCAGCTCGCAGTCGAACACTGAAGCTTTCTTT. This encodes CASSSQSNTEAFF. Full variable domain (outside the CDR3, taken from reference TRBV5-1 and TRBJ1-1): KAGVTQTPRYLIKTRGQQVTLSCSPISGHRSVSWYQQTPGQGLQFLFEYFSETQRNKGNFPGRFSGRQFSNSRSEMNVSTLELGDSALYLCASSSQSNTEAFFGQGTRLTVV.

The V gene is TRBV7-8, the J gene TRBJ2-3; TRBD1 might be the D (6 bases). The CDR3 sequence is 14 residues long. Trimming took off 1 base at V and 5 bases at J, with 10 bases between the two ends. Germline loops: CDR1 SGHVS, CDR2 FQNEAQ. The CDR3 sequence is CASSLVQGKDTQYF. CDR3 DNA: TGTGCCAGCAGCTTAGTACAGGGTAAAGATACGCAGTATTTT.

This chain links TRBV7-9 with TRBJ2-3; 9 nucleotides align to TRBD2. After removal of 2 bases from V and 6 bases from J, the junction contained 12 bases not matched to a gene. CDR3 length: 17 amino acids. CDR1 and CDR2 from the germline V gene are SEHNR and FQNEAQ (reference sequence). The CDR3 DNA is TGTGCCAGCAGCTTACGCCCTAGCGGGGTCTCCGGGGATACGCAGTATTTT. It codes for CASSLRPSGVSGDTQYF.